This T cell receptor beta chain was identified in a study of OX40 agonist ivuxolimab in advanced cancers. Using immunoSEQ multiplex PCR, the repertoire was profiled, and TCRdb retains in-frame clones only, with some absent. This table holds under 85,000 clones, approximately 91% found once. CDR1 SGHTA and CDR2 FQGNSA come from the germline V gene. This CDR3 has 19 residues. Losses at the gene ends were 6 bases for V and 5 bases for J; bases not matched to a gene: 16. In its sample, this clone was seen once. The chain links TRBV7-2 to TRBJ2-5; 15 nucleotides agree with TRBD2. The receptor's source is an adult with an advanced solid tumor such as melanoma, head and neck, liver or kidney cancer. This sample comprised CD4+ or CD8+ T cells sorted from blood, obtained in a trial of the OX40 agonist ivuxolimab. The CDR3, as DNA: TGTGCCAGCAGACCCCCGGGACTAGCGGGAGGCAGCTCCCGGGAGACCCAGTACTTC. Protein sequence: CASRPPGLAGGSSRETQYF.